This entry describes one TCR beta chain. Its antigen is not known. This CDR3 is 15 amino acids long. CDR1 is LNHDA, CDR2 SQIVND, per germline (reference sequence). V shed 10 bases, J shed 7 bases, and the junction held 12 bases outside the gene matches. The data stem from a study of OX40 agonist ivuxolimab in advanced cancers. Study background: Given to patients was ivuxolimab, an agonistic anti-OX40 (CD134) antibody. The patients received ivuxolimab by intravenous route every 2 weeks at 0.01 to 10 mg/kg. Of the patients, three showed partial responses, one with hepatocellular carcinoma and two with cutaneous melanoma. Findings and limits, study-wide: At 0.1 to 3.0 mg/kg and by week 6, CD4+ and CD8+ T cells in the blood had expanded clonally.

Data came from immunoSEQ multiplex PCR; TCRdb stores just in-frame clones and leaves some out. The sample records about 70,000 clones, 81% being singletons. This clonotype originated in an adult with an advanced solid tumor such as melanoma, head and neck, liver or kidney cancer. The genes are TRBV19 and TRBJ2-1, with TRBD2 identical over 11 bases. The source material was CD4+ or CD8+ T cells sorted from blood, sampled in a trial of the OX40 agonist ivuxolimab. The CDR3 loop reads CATETGTSGKNEQFF. The CDR3 nucleotides are TGTGCCACCGAAACCGGGACTAGCGGCAAAAATGAGCAGTTCTTC.